This T cell receptor (beta chain) was retrieved from a study of T cell repertoires in urothelial bladder cancer (dated by TCRdb to between 2017 and 2020). Some background on the complete study: Clinical stages of the roughly twelve resected lesions were three cT0, three cTa, three cT1 and three cT2 or greater. A total of fewer than 15 resected bladder lesions, made up of urothelial carcinoma (UC+) and benign (UC-) specimens, were studied. About a dozen patients with bladder lesions undergoing transurethral resection were identified prospectively. The study compared clonality of the TCR repertoire in bladder tumors against clonality in benign bladder inflammation.

The CDR3 contains 13 residues, cysteine and phenylalanine counted. Only the CDR3 portion is preserved as DNA: 39 bases, with reading frame beginning at the first base. Reading the germline V gene gives CDR1 SQVTM and CDR2 ANQGSEA. The TCR beta chain CDR3 region was sequenced with the immunoSEQ assay. Under the source paper's analysis protocol: For each specimen, T-cell fraction, clonal dominance and maximum TCR clone frequency were calculated. Sourced from immuneACCESS, this table was stored by TCRdb with only in-frame sequences that have V and J called. A share of the clones is absent; for the studies checked, an unresolved V gene accounts for under half, and the remainder has no known explanation. For V, J and clone size, that table is used; D and trimming come from the DNA. The sample table records around 2,500 clones; around 68% of these occur just once. The ten largest account for about 15% of the sample.

With respect to this clone: Its recognized antigen is unknown. No base qualities exist here, and no much larger clone lies one base off it. The same CDR3 arises from other DNA sequences in this sample as well.

What the work shows at the level of the full study, not this receptor alone: A single T-cell clone reached up to about 17% of infiltrating lymphocytes in carcinoma specimens, compared with 1.5% to 2% in benign specimens. Urothelial carcinoma specimens had fewer T cells than benign specimens, with medians of 5,569 and 25,872. A median tumor infiltrating lymphocyte percentage of around 2.2% was observed in carcinoma specimens, compared with approximately 12% in benign specimens.

Specimens classed as benign (UC-) were resected bladder lesions that contained no urothelial carcinoma. Specimens of bladder lesions were obtained during transurethral resection and kept at -80C. DNA was extracted from bladder specimens collected at transurethral resection. The sample consisted of bladder tissue. The chain links TRBV29-1 with TRBJ2-4; confidence is insufficient to name the D gene. This sequence originates from a human donor with a benign inflammatory bladder lesion. The nucleotide sequence is given as TGCGGCTTCTCCGCCGGGCTTCAAAACATTCAGTACTTC. Translated, it gives CGFSAGLQNIQYF.